This TCR beta chain was captured by sequencing in a study of CD8 T cells in Susac syndrome. Random hexamers were used to reverse transcribe an amount of about 0.5 to 1 ug RNA. TCRdb fed the immunoSEQ multiplex PCR reads into MiXCR, producing one record per CDR3 protein. Here the sample spans 90,000 to 150,000 distinct CDR3 sequences, around 90% being singletons. TCR beta sequencing was performed on blood CD8+ and CD4+ T cells. Healthy donors constituted the controls, which were matched for age and sex. Negative isolation yielded CD4+ and CD8+ T cells, and FACS enriched TEMRA cells. CDR1 is LGHNA, CDR2 YSLEER, per germline. V lost 0 bases, J lost 0 bases, and 8 bases lay in between. This CDR3 is built from 15 residues.

This receptor was obtained from a human donor in good health. This sequence joins TRBV4-3 and TRBJ1-2, with D possibly TRBD1 on 5 matching bases. Sequencing was done on a sample of CD4+ T cells from PBMCs. The CDR3 sequence: CASSQDRGANYGYTF. As DNA, the CDR3 is TGCGCCAGCAGCCAAGATAGGGGAGCTAACTATGGCTACACCTTC.